This T cell receptor (beta chain) was retrieved from a study of OX40 agonist ivuxolimab in advanced cancers. Study-level information: Ivuxolimab, an agonist antibody against OX40 (CD134), was given to patients.

The method was immunoSEQ multiplex PCR; TCRdb's version includes in-frame clones alone and lacks a portion of them. The table records around 50,000 clones, 88% of them present only once. A note on this clone: No antigen is known for it. The junction and the germline gene differ at one end; a read error may be behind it.

The CDR3 has 15 residues. Germline assignment: CDR1 SGHVS and CDR2 FQNEAQ. General study results and limits: Normalized expansion of T-cell clones was also low for some nonresponders.

The receptor comes from an adult with an advanced solid tumor such as melanoma, head and neck, liver or kidney cancer. The sample was CD4+ or CD8+ T cells sorted from blood, taken in a trial of the OX40 agonist ivuxolimab. The rearrangement links TRBV7-8 to TRBJ2-5; a weak D match, TRBD1 (6 bases). CDR3: CASSSPPGHHETQYF. The CDR3 DNA is TGTGCCAGCAGCTCCCCTCCGGGACACCACGAGACCCAGTACTTC.